This TCR beta chain was captured by sequencing in a study of CD8 T cells in ankylosing spondylitis. Study-wide results and caveats: Researchers reportedly found disease-linked clones significantly enriched in matched ankylosing spondylitis synovial fluid. A motif in TCR beta, a set of 8 or 9 highly homologous variants, appeared characteristic of ankylosing spondylitis blood.

Library preparation for TCR beta used quantitative 5'-RACE with molecular barcodes. TCRdb passed the 5' RACE reads through MiXCR, listing each CDR3 protein once. This table holds around 39,000 distinct CDR3 sequences, 11% found once. CDR3 length: 17 residues. Deletions cut 3 bases from V and 10 bases from J, with 22 bases between. Germline CDR1 MNHNS, CDR2 SASEGT. This clonotype was seen at least ten times. Its antigen remains unknown. This TCR derives from a male donor with ankylosing spondylitis. The chain combines TRBV6-1 with TRBJ1-6, with a possible D match to TRBD1 (5 bases). Input material: synovial fluid, either unsorted or a sorted T cell fraction (not recorded which). CDR3 DNA sequence: TGTGCCAGCAGTGATGAAACAGGTCGAACGGGAAGGTCACCCCTCCACTTT. This translates into CASSDETGRTGRSPLHF.